Here is one T cell receptor (beta chain) with its context. The antigen remains unidentified. The sample comes from a study of OX40 agonist ivuxolimab in advanced cancers. V was pared by 3 bases and J by 5 bases, with 10 bases of the junction left unmatched. CDR3 length: 15 residues. From germline, CDR1 is SQVTM and CDR2 ANQGSEA. General study results and limits: Relative to CD4+, CD8+ T cells held more expanded clones on average.

The data were produced by immunoSEQ multiplex PCR, yet TCRdb's version contains in-frame clones alone and is incomplete. Of about 60,000 clones detected, approximately 90% appear once; the ten largest clones hold 9% to 15%. This TCR came from an adult with an advanced solid tumor such as melanoma, head and neck, liver or kidney cancer. The rearrangement joins TRBV29-1 to TRBJ2-1; 7 bases fit TRBD2. The sequenced sample was CD4+ or CD8+ T cells sorted from blood, obtained in a trial of the OX40 agonist ivuxolimab. This CDR3 is CSVEGLERENNEQFF. The CDR3, as DNA: TGCAGCGTTGAGGGACTGGAGCGGGAAAACAATGAGCAGTTCTTC.